Listed below are T cell receptor beta chains from one sample, sequenced in a study of CD8 T cells in Susac syndrome. A single record per CDR3 protein comes from TCRdb applying MiXCR to the immunoSEQ multiplex PCR reads. The sample holds about 140,000 distinct CDR3 sequences, approximately 95% seen once. Specimen: CD4+ T cells from PBMCs. These receptors all come from a human donor with Susac syndrome. CDR3s include the opening cysteine and the closing phenylalanine or tryptophan. The D gene is left open where the match is weak.

TRBD1,TRBV12-3/TRBV12-4,TRBJ2-2,CASTRDRGNTGELFF
-,TRBV20-1,TRBJ2-1,CSAGRAPDYNEQFF
-,TRBV12-3/TRBV12-4,TRBJ1-2,CASSLWAVGYTF
-,TRBV18,TRBJ2-5,CASSPFSGVETQYF
-,TRBV9,TRBJ2-7,CASSVGYRNYEQYF
TRBD2,TRBV20-1,TRBJ2-7,CSAPGGGREQYF
TRBD2,TRBV29-1,TRBJ2-1,CSVEGLAGASYNEQFF
-,TRBV18,TRBJ2-3,CASSPQGKADTQYF
-,TRBV7-9,TRBJ2-3,CASSFSAFTDTQYF
TRBD2,TRBV15,TRBJ2-5,CATSRGGSAEETQYF
TRBD1,TRBV15,TRBJ1-4,CATSRSPDRASEKLFF
-,TRBV5-6,TRBJ1-2,CASSFAGVKGGYTF
TRBD1,TRBV6-6,TRBJ1-5,CASGPGTARQAQHF
TRBD1,TRBV28,TRBJ1-5,CASSLGGQGIQPQHF
-,TRBV20-1,TRBJ2-5,CSARDPTGRSMETQYF
-,TRBV20-1,TRBJ2-3,CSAPGVGSDTQYF
-,TRBV3-1,TRBJ2-7,CASSLSPDASSYEQYF